What follows describes a single T cell receptor (beta chain). There is no known antigen for this receptor. No much larger clone exists at a distance of one base, and base qualities are not known. This entry belongs to a study of cytomegalovirus exposure and HLA in healthy donors (dated by TCRdb to about 2017). For the study in its entirety: According to an earlier analysis of a few hundred of the donors, some 170 million T cells yielded 120 million or so unique TCR beta sequences and more than 250 Gb of sequence data. In addition to the first cohort of hundreds of subjects, a separate validation cohort of about 120 different subjects was used. An early release that covered fewer than 750 HLA-typed donors contained about 300 gigabases of sequencing data and 80 million or so unique TCR sequences. HLA typing covered class I and class II loci at four-digit resolution. On average, 235,054 unique TCR beta nucleotide sequences were sequenced per donor among about 400 genotyped donors of the cohort, with approximately 18% of those sequences being non-productive. A later analysis re-analyzed previously published TCR beta repertoires from hundreds of donors and added high-resolution HLA genotyping to study TCR occurrence patterns. Typing coverage varied by locus: about 620-630 donors for A, B, C, DRB1 and DQB1; approximately 500 for DQA1; more than 600 for DPA1; more than 450 for DPB1. The study aimed to test whether signatures of past pathogen exposure could be identified by cataloging public T cell receptors. Alongside the repertoire data, information on donor age, sex, ethnicity and CMV serostatus was compiled. The study used immunosequencing to profile the T cell repertoires of 670 or so subjects and linked those repertoires to cytomegalovirus serostatus. Rather than drawing on any new phenotypic data, the later analysis identified candidate immune exposures from TCR beta sequences and the way those sequences occurred across donors. In a later genetic analysis, genome-wide SNP genotypes for about 55% of the roughly 700 donors were used, and that subset was treated as a discovery cohort. In an earlier analysis of roughly 580 of the donors, high-throughput TCR beta sequencing was used to judge whether each TCR beta V gene segment behaved as functional or pseudogenic. Of the roughly 410 genotyped donors, 81% were placed in the genetic ancestry cluster associated with self-reported Caucasian donors. Because of strong linkage in the cohort, a handful of DR-DQ haplotypes were treated as single units for association and clustering. To predict cytomegalovirus infection status, the study combined high-throughput TCR immunosequencing, statistical association of individual TCRs with disease status, and machine learning. All discovery cohort repertoires had been generated on a single sequencing platform. The investigation overall reported the following: Immune exposure information for the cohort was limited to CMV serostatus. Compared with equally common non-associated chains, HLA-associated TCR beta chains in a later analysis were more clonally expanded and had lower generation probabilities. At a false discovery rate of 0.05, a later analysis linked some 17,000 TCR beta sequences to specific HLA alleles. Broadly in line with IMGT annotations, most TCR beta V segments showed up in productive rearrangements about 87% or about 30% of the time in an earlier analysis of around 550 of the donors. According to the authors, the approach could potentially be generalized to other disease states and immunological phenotypes. Most TCR sequences were observed very rarely across donors, whereas some public TCRs were present in many individuals. Because HLA typing was missing for some donors at each locus, association tests included only the typed subset. In a later genetic analysis, fewer N-insertions in productive TCRs were reported among donors in an Asian-associated ancestry cluster than the 666-donor mean. Roughly 15 rarely observed V segments, including chromosome 9 orphons, were excluded from the earlier analysis of some 590 of the donors because counts were too low. A further reported finding was that TCR beta sequences accurately predicted the HLA-A and HLA-B alleles for most subjects in the first cohort. Sequencing depth was assumed to be roughly uniform across donors in the presence/absence analyses, though that assumption may not hold. The sequencing pipeline was judged likely to have produced a cluster of highly shared sequence variants as a technical artifact. Because the 87-base-pair reads could not distinguish some IMGT-functional V segments, including TRBV6-2 and TRBV6-3, those segments were excluded. The classifier was reported to diagnose cytomegalovirus status with high specificity and sensitivity in both the original and validation cohorts. In a later analysis, the rate of TCR association differed among HLA loci, with DRB1 alleles having the most associated TCRs and HLA-C alleles having the fewest. In a later analysis, most CMV-associated TCR beta chains were found to appear HLA-restricted, with HLA associations seemingly driven largely by CMV exposure. V-gene and J-gene trimming of TCR beta chains was associated with a missense DCLRE1C variant in a later genetic analysis, and the association was replicated in an independent cohort. Linkage disequilibrium might explain the correlated functional status among segregating V segments, but an unknown experimental factor could not be excluded. The study listed around 160 TCR beta chains as associated with cytomegalovirus. Only TCR beta chains were sequenced in this cohort, and the absence of alpha or paired-chain data limited detectable features. When HLA alleles, especially DR and DQ, strongly co-occurred, TCR associations were difficult to assign to individual alleles. A later analysis reported that several top co-occurrence clusters appeared linked to parvovirus B19, influenza, CMV and Epstein-Barr virus. In vitro tests confirmed that a few of the cytomegalovirus-associated TCR beta chains recognize cytomegalovirus antigens.

The cohort comprised hundreds of healthy bone marrow donors. At the time of sampling, every cohort member was nominally healthy, though immune exposures that went unrecorded were likely present. The donor tested CMV seropositive and was one of the 289 seropositive cohort members. Each donor provided a peripheral blood sample, and peripheral blood mononuclear cells were used for TCR beta sequencing. The Qiagen DNeasy Blood Extraction Kit was used to extract genomic DNA from the blood cell samples. The library was made by the immunoSEQ multiplex PCR assay. For the multiplex PCR, a mixture combining 60 forward primers for TCR Vbeta segments and 13 reverse primers for TCR Jbeta segments was used. Amplification of the CDR3 region of rearranged TCR beta genes was performed with a multiplex PCR assay on genomic DNA. On the Illumina HiSeq System, the amplified TCR beta libraries were sequenced as 87-base-pair reads. From the authors' description of their analysis: A later analysis counted tens of millions of unique TCR beta chains across the 650 to 800 repertoires, and about 10 million of these chains were shared by at least two donors. Raw reads were error-corrected and collapsed into unique sequences with a nearest-neighbor algorithm that merged closely related sequences to remove PCR and sequencing errors. Alignment of CDR3 sequences to IMGT reference sequences was used to assign V, D and J gene segments. Each retained sequence needed at least a six-nucleotide match to both a V gene segment and a J gene segment. Rearrangements were called productive when the CDR3 lacked stop codons and stayed in frame with V and J; all others were non-productive. Following IMGT convention, CDR3 was defined as the stretch from the second conserved V-encoded cysteine up to the conserved J-encoded phenylalanine. The earlier analysis of more than 450 of the donors excluded sequences that lacked an unambiguous match to a single V gene segment. An earlier analysis of fewer than 750 of the donors classified V segments as functional when productive rearrangements were above 56.7% and as segregating when the standard deviation between donors was above 5%. To diagnose cytomegalovirus status from the catalog of TCR beta chain sequences, a statistical classification framework was built. In a later analysis, TCR nucleotide sequences were compared against IMGT/GENE-DB human TR gene sequences so that V and J genes could be assigned. The TCRdist pipeline was used in a later analysis to assign CDR3 sequences and most-parsimonious VDJ recombination scenarios. In a later analysis, every TCR beta chain was defined by the combination of its CDR3 amino acid sequence and its V-gene family, and reads without a unique V-gene family were dropped. As a way to deal with suspected cross-contamination and a sequencing artifact, a later analysis dropped hundreds of nucleotide sequences that were highly shared and had low generation probability. In a later analysis, a clonal expansion index was calculated for each public chain from normalized within-repertoire ranks of inferred template counts. In a later analysis, generation probabilities were computed using a VDJ recombination model fitted to out-of-frame rearrangements, and the results were checked against IGoR. In a later analysis, TCR-TCR, TCR-HLA and TCR-CMV co-occurrence was scored with hypergeometric tests, and a repertoire-size bias correction was applied to TCR pairs. To estimate false discovery rates, a later analysis permuted the HLA or CMV assignments 20 times. In a later analysis, co-occurring TCRs were grouped using DBSCAN, and TCRdist sequence similarity was added for clustering within HLA-allele-positive subsets. Repertoires with fewer than 30,000 or more than 120,000 public chains were left out of co-occurrence clustering, as were five repertoires with anomalous nucleotide sharing. TCRdb provides this immuneACCESS table in a form limited to in-frame rearrangements. Some clones are lacking; in checked studies, under half of them reflect an unresolved V gene, and why the rest are absent is not known. That table supplies the V and J calls and clone size; D and trimming were determined from the DNA. This sample is represented by around 40,000 clones; roughly 67% of them were singletons. Less than 20% of the sample goes to the ten largest clones.

Via the germline V gene, CDR1 is SGHRS and CDR2 YFSETQ. Clipping removes 0 bases from V and 2 bases from J, with 5 as the unmatched junction base count. The CDR3 runs 17 residues from the cysteine to the phenylalanine. CDR3 DNA only is kept here, 51 bases in frame from base 1. The chain was built from TRBV5-1 and TRBJ1-2, and TRBD1 matches 12 of the central bases. Sample: PBMCs. The sequence came from a man aged 50 to 59 in good health and CMV-seropositive. The nucleotide sequence reads as follows: TGCGCCAGCAGCTTGGAGGGACAGGGGGCATGGAACTATGGCTACACCTTC. Its product reads: CASSLEGQGAWNYGYTF.